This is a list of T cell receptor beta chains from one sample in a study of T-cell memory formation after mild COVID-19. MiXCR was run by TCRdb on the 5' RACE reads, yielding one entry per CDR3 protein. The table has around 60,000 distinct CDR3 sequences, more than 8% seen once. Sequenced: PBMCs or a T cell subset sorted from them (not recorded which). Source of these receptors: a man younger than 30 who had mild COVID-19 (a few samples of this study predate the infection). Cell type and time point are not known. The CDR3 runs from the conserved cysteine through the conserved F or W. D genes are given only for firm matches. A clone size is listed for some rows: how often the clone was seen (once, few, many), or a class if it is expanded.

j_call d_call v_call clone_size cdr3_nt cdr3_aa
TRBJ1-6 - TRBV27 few TGTGCCAGCAGTTTAAGGAGACAGAGGTCAGATTCACCCCTCCACTTT CASSLRRQRSDSPLHF
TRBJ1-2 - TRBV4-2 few TGTGCCAGCAGCCAAGATCAGGGGCGAGGCTATGGCTACACCTTC CASSQDQGRGYGYTF
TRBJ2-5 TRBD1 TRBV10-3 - TGTGCCATCAGTGAACCGGGACAGGACGCGGGAGAGACCCAGTACTTC CAISEPGQDAGETQYF
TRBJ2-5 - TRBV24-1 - TGTGCCACCAGTATGGGCGGAGAACAAGAGACCCAGTACTTC CATSMGGEQETQYF
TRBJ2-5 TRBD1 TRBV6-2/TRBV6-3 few TGTGCCAGCAGTTATATCGGGACAGGGAACCAAGAGACCCAGTACTTC CASSYIGTGNQETQYF
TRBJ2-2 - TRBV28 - TGTGCCAGCAGTTTATGGGGCCAGGGAACCGGGGAGCTGTTTTTT CASSLWGQGTGELFF
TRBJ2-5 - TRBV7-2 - TGTGCCAGCAGCTTGGCGCGGGTAGCAGAAGAGACCCAGTACTTC CASSLARVAEETQYF
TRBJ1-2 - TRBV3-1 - TGTGCCAGCAGCCACTACGAAGGGGGGCGGCATGGCTACACCTTC CASSHYEGGRHGYTF
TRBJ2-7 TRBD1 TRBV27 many TGTGCCAGCAGTCACGGACAGGGTACCGAGTACTTC CASSHGQGTEYF
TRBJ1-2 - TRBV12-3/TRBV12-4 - TGTGCCAGCAGCCCCTTTCAGGGGAATGGCTACACCTTC CASSPFQGNGYTF
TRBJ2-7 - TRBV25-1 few TGTGCCAGCAGTGCCGTGGGGGTCTACGAGCAGTACTTC CASSAVGVYEQYF
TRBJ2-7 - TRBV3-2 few TGTGCCAGCAGCCCTCCCGACAGGGGATGTGAGCAGTACTTC CASSPPDRGCEQYF
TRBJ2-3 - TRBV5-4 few TGTGCCAGCAGCTTGTCAGCTAGCCCAGATACGCAGTATTTT CASSLSASPDTQYF
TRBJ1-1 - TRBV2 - TGTGCCAGCAGTACCGGACACGGCACTGAAGCTTTCTTT CASSTGHGTEAFF
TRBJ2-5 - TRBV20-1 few TGCAGTCCGTCGAAGGGCAGCAAAGAGACCCAGTACTTC CSPSKGSKETQYF